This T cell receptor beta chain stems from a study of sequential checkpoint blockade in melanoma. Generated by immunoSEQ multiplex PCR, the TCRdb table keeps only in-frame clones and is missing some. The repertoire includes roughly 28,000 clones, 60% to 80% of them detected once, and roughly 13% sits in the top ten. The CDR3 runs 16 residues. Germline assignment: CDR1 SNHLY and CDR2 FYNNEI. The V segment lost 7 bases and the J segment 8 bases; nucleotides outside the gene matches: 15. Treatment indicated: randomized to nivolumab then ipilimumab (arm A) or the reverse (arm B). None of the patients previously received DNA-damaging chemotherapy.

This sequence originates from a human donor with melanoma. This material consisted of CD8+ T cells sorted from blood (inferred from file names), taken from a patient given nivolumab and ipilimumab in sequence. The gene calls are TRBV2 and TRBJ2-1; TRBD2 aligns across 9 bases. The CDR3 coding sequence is TGTGCCAGCATGGGGGTCCGGACTAGCGAGTCGGATGAGCAGTTCTTC. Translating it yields CASMGVRTSESDEQFF.